These T cell receptor beta chains were read from a single sample in a study of blood T cells in healthy people across ages. Via MiXCR, TCRdb re-called the 5' RACE reads, giving one row per CDR3 protein. Of about 1.7 million distinct CDR3 sequences listed, over 25% are singletons. The sequencing sample was made of blood. These receptors originate from a woman younger than 45 in good health. CDR3s include the opening cysteine and the closing phenylalanine or tryptophan. Fields, in order: clone size, J gene, D gene, V gene, CDR3 DNA, CDR3 protein. A D gene is named only where the DNA matches it firmly. The size entry is marked missing in some rows and otherwise reads once, few, many or a size class.

clone size: few; J gene: TRBJ2-1; D gene: TRBD2; V gene: TRBV10-3; CDR3 DNA: TGTGCCATCAGTGAGTGGGAGGGCCCCTACAATGAGCAGTTCTTC; CDR3 protein: CAISEWEGPYNEQFF
clone size: .; J gene: TRBJ2-2; D gene: TRBD2; V gene: TRBV2; CDR3 DNA: TGTGCCAGCAAGTACCGAAGCGGGGACGACGGGGAGCTGTTTTTT; CDR3 protein: CASKYRSGDDGELFF
clone size: few; J gene: TRBJ2-3; D gene: .; V gene: TRBV19; CDR3 DNA: TGTGCCAGTAGTATCGCCCGGACAGATACGCAGTATTTT; CDR3 protein: CASSIARTDTQYF
clone size: .; J gene: TRBJ2-1; D gene: .; V gene: TRBV11-2; CDR3 DNA: TGTGCCAGCAGCTTAGGAGGTCCGGGTTATGAGCAGTTCTTC; CDR3 protein: CASSLGGPGYEQFF
clone size: .; J gene: TRBJ2-4; D gene: TRBD1; V gene: TRBV29-1; CDR3 DNA: TGCAGCGTTGAGAGAGGGACAGGGGGCGCCGTTGGCTACAATGAGCAGTACTTC; CDR3 protein: CSVERGTGGAVGYNEQYF
clone size: many; J gene: TRBJ2-7; D gene: TRBD2; V gene: TRBV7-2; CDR3 DNA: TGTGCCAGCAGCGCCCAACTACGGGAGGGGCAGTACTTC; CDR3 protein: CASSAQLREGQYF
clone size: .; J gene: TRBJ2-5; D gene: .; V gene: TRBV12-3/TRBV12-4; CDR3 DNA: TGTGCCAGCAGTTTTTACCAGGGCGTACCCAGAGAGACCCAGTACTTC; CDR3 protein: CASSFYQGVPRETQYF
clone size: .; J gene: TRBJ2-2; D gene: TRBD1; V gene: TRBV24-1; CDR3 DNA: TGTGCTACCCGGGACAGCGCTGGCGGGGAGCTGTTTTTT; CDR3 protein: CATRDSAGGELFF
clone size: .; J gene: TRBJ2-3; D gene: TRBD2; V gene: TRBV20-1; CDR3 DNA: TGCAGTGCTAGGTCTGGACTAGCTATACTGGGAACCGATACGCAGTATTTT; CDR3 protein: CSARSGLAILGTDTQYF
clone size: .; J gene: TRBJ1-1; D gene: TRBD1; V gene: TRBV4-2; CDR3 DNA: TGTGCCAGCGGCCAAGAGACAGGGCGATCGACTGAAGCTTTCTTT; CDR3 protein: CASGQETGRSTEAFF
clone size: .; J gene: TRBJ1-2; D gene: .; V gene: TRBV5-1; CDR3 DNA: TGCGCCAGCAGCTTACTACGGACAGCCATGGATGGCTACACCTTC; CDR3 protein: CASSLLRTAMDGYTF
clone size: few; J gene: TRBJ2-2; D gene: .; V gene: TRBV12-3/TRBV12-4; CDR3 DNA: TGTGCCAGCAACCAACACAACTACGGAAACACCGGGGAGCTGTTTTTT; CDR3 protein: CASNQHNYGNTGELFF
clone size: few; J gene: TRBJ2-3; D gene: .; V gene: TRBV6-6; CDR3 DNA: TGTGCCAGCAGTTCCATCAAAAAAAGCACAGATACGCAGTATTTT; CDR3 protein: CASSSIKKSTDTQYF
clone size: .; J gene: TRBJ1-2; D gene: .; V gene: TRBV27; CDR3 DNA: TGTGCCAATGACGAGGGGAATGGCTACACCTTC; CDR3 protein: CANDEGNGYTF
clone size: few; J gene: TRBJ1-5; D gene: .; V gene: TRBV2; CDR3 DNA: TGTGCCAGCAGTGAGAAAGTGCCAGGGTTATTGGAGCCCCAGCATTTT; CDR3 protein: CASSEKVPGLLEPQHF
clone size: .; J gene: TRBJ1-5; D gene: .; V gene: TRBV6-6; CDR3 DNA: TGTGCCAGCAGTTACGAGGGCCGGGATCAGCCCCAGCATTTT; CDR3 protein: CASSYEGRDQPQHF
clone size: few; J gene: TRBJ2-1; D gene: TRBD2; V gene: TRBV7-2; CDR3 DNA: TGTGCCAGCAGCCGCTCAGCGGGAGGAAACTACAATGAGCAGTTCTTC; CDR3 protein: CASSRSAGGNYNEQFF
clone size: .; J gene: TRBJ1-1; D gene: .; V gene: TRBV20-1; CDR3 DNA: TGCAGTGCTAGTCCCACTGAAGCTTTCTTT; CDR3 protein: CSASPTEAFF
clone size: few; J gene: TRBJ2-1; D gene: .; V gene: TRBV27; CDR3 DNA: TGTGCCAGCAGCAATGGAACAATGGCCGGTAGGGTAGAGACCCAGTTCTTC; CDR3 protein: CASSNGTMAGRVETQFF
clone size: many; J gene: TRBJ2-1; D gene: .; V gene: TRBV20-1; CDR3 DNA: TGCAGTGCTAGAGAGAACAACAATGAGCAGTTCTTC; CDR3 protein: CSARENNNEQFF
clone size: few; J gene: TRBJ1-4; D gene: .; V gene: TRBV20-1; CDR3 DNA: TGCAGTGCTAGAGATGGGGATAGGGGAAAACTGTTTTTT; CDR3 protein: CSARDGDRGKLFF
clone size: few; J gene: TRBJ2-5; D gene: .; V gene: TRBV29-1; CDR3 DNA: TGCAGCGTGGGAGGCTCATCGCAGACCCAGTACTTC; CDR3 protein: CSVGGSSQTQYF
clone size: few; J gene: TRBJ2-7; D gene: .; V gene: TRBV11-2; CDR3 DNA: TGTGCCAGCAGCTTAGATAAGGCAGTCTCCTACGAGCAGTACTTC; CDR3 protein: CASSLDKAVSYEQYF